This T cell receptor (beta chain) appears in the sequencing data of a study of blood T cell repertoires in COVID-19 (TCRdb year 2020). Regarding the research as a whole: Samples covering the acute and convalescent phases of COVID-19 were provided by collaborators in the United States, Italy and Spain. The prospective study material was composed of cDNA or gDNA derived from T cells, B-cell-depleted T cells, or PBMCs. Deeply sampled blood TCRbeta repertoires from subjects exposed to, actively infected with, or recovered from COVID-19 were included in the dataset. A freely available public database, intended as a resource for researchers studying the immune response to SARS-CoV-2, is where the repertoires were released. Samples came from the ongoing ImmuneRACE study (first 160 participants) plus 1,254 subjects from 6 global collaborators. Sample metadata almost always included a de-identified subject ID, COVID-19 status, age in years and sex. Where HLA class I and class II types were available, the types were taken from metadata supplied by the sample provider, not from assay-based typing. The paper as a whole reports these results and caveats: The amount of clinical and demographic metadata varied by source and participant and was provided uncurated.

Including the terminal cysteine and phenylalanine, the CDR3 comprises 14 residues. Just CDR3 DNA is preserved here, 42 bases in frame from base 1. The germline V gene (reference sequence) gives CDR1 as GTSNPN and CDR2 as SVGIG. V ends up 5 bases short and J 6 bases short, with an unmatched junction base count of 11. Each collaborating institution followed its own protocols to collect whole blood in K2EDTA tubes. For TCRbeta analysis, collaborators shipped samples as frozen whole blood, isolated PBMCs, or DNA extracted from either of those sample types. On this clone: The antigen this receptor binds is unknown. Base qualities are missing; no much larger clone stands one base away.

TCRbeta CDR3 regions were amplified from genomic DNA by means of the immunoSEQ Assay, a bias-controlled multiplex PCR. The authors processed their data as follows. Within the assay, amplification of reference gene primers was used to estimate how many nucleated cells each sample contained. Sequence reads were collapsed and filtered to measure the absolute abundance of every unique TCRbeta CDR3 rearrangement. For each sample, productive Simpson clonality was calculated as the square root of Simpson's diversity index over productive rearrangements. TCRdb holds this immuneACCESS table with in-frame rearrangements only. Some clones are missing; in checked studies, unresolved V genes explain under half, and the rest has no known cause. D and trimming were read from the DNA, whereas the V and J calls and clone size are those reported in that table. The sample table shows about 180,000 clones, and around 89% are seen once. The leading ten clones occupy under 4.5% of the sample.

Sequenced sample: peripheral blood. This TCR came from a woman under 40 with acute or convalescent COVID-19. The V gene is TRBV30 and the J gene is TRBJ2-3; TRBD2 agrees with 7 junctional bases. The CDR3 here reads CAWGLGLGADTQYF. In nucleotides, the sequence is TGTGCCTGGGGACTAGGCCTGGGTGCGGATACGCAGTATTTT.